The present T cell receptor beta chain was sequenced within a study of regulatory T cells in long-lasting Graves disease. Arm-PCR with iRepertoire HTBI primers amplified the CDR3 regions for these TCR beta libraries. TCRdb independently ran MiXCR on the multiplex PCR reads; one entry per CDR3 protein. The table shows about 470,000 distinct CDR3 sequences, with about 17% occurring only once. This clonotype showed up many times. CDR3 length: 14 residues. V gave up 0 bases and J gave up 1 base, with 7 bases separating them. Germline-derived CDR1 and CDR2 are SGDLS and YYNGEE. The time point: newly diagnosed GD, antithyroid drugs for less than 3 months. The TCR library used RNA extracted from PBMCs. This same sample was also part of a study on T cells in Graves' hyperthyroidism and ophthalmopathy.

The sequence was obtained from a man aged 40-49 years with Graves disease. The input for sequencing was peripheral blood mononuclear cells (PBMCs), taken at new diagnosis, from a patient treated with antithyroid drugs. This chain links TRBV9 with TRBJ2-5, with D hard to call. The CDR3 coding sequence is TGTGCCAGCAGCGTAGGGGAATCCCAAGAGACCCAGTACTTC. Its protein is CASSVGESQETQYF.